Presented here are 9 T cell receptor beta chains from one specimen sequenced in a study of T cells in localized non-small cell lung cancer. Sequencing used immunoSEQ multiplex PCR; TCRdb keeps in-frame clones, though not all of them. The repertoire consists of 30,000 to 35,000 clones, with 85% to 90% occurring once and the leading ten covering 4.2%. The sequenced sample was peripheral blood, obtained before any cancer treatment. These receptor sequences come from a woman aged 40-69 years with stage I lung adenocarcinoma.

J is TRBJ1-2 and V is TRBV7-9, with D possibly matching TRBD1 (6 bases). Germline V gives CDR1 SEHNR, CDR2 FQNEAQ (reference sequence). Trimming stripped 1 base from V and 3 bases from J, with 9 bases between. The CDR3 is 14 amino acids. CDR3 loop: CASSLGTADYGYTF. The DNA of the CDR3 is TGTGCCAGCAGCTTAGGGACAGCGGACTATGGCTACACCTTC.

The gene calls are TRBV9 and TRBJ2-2; no clear D gene. The CDR3 consists of 12 residues. Germline CDR1 is SGDLS and CDR2 is YYNGEE. The germline V and J ends were trimmed by 1 base and 7 bases, with 5 bases remaining between them. In DNA, the CDR3 is TGTGCCAGCAGCGTATCAGGCGGGGAGCTGTTTTTT. Protein sequence: CASSVSGGELFF.

The J gene is TRBJ2-7, the V gene TRBV7-9; TRBD1 matches at 9 bases. The V gene's germline CDR1 is SEHNR and CDR2 FQNEAQ (reference sequence). The CDR3 has 15 residues. The junction had 9 bases not matched to a gene; V was cut back by 5 bases and J by 4 bases. DNA of the CDR3: TGTGCCAGCAGCGGAAGGACAGGGGCCGTGTACGAGCAGTACTTC. It encodes CASSGRTGAVYEQYF.

The V and J genes are TRBV29-1 and TRBJ1-3, with D unclear. Germline V gene sequence: CDR1 SQVTM, CDR2 ANQGSEA. Deletions cut 4 bases from V and 0 bases from J, with 7 bases between. The CDR3 runs to 13 residues. The CDR3 nucleotides read TGCAGCGTTGGAGAGATCTCTGGAAACACCATATATTTT. As protein: CSVGEISGNTIYF.

The CDR3 bases are TGTGCCAGCAGTTTATATAGGGTGTCCTATAATTCACCCCTCCACTTT. Its translation: CASSLYRVSYNSPLHF. The rearrangement links TRBV27 to TRBJ1-6; no clear D. Germline CDR1 is MNHEY and CDR2 is SMNVEV (reference sequence). Trimming pared 1 base from V and 1 base from J, leaving 8 bases between. The length of the CDR3 is 16 residues.

The chain employs TRBV10-3 and TRBJ2-7, with D possibly being TRBD1 (5 bases). This CDR3 has 10 amino acids. Germline CDR1 reads ENHRY; CDR2 reads SYGVKD. Trimming took off 8 bases at V and 7 bases at J, with 9 bases between the two ends. DNA of the CDR3: TGTGCCATCGGAAGGGGAGAGCAGTACTTC. This encodes CAIGRGEQYF.

Details on this clone: At one of its ends the junction is not consistent with the germline gene, which may arise from a read error. The V and J genes are TRBV13 and TRBJ2-7; the D gene is possibly TRBD2 (7 bases). The CDR3 is made up of 15 amino acids. CDR1 and CDR2 (germline): PRHDT, FYEKMQ (reference sequence). Here the CDR3 DNA reads TGTGCCAGCAGCCCAATTGGGGGGGGCTCCCACGAGCAGTACTTC. Translation gives CASSPIGGGSHEQYF.

Only one count was recorded for this clone. The genes are TRBV29-1 and TRBJ2-1; perhaps TRBD2 as D (6 bases). CDR1 SQVTM and CDR2 ANQGSEA come from the germline V gene. This CDR3 is built from 13 residues. The CDR3 DNA follows: TGCACCGCCGGCGGGGACTCCTACAATGAGCAGTTCTTC. Its protein is CTAGGDSYNEQFF.

The chain has TRBV2 and TRBJ1-6; D uncertain. Germline V gives CDR1 SNHLY, CDR2 FYNNEI. Trimming shortened V by 6 bases and J by 5 bases, and 8 bases separated the two germline ends. The CDR3 loop spans 13 amino acids. The CDR3 region has the DNA TGTGCCAGCAGCGACGGCGATAATTCACCCCTCCACTTT. It codes for CASSDGDNSPLHF.